This is a list of T cell receptor beta chains from one sample in a study of T cell clones after liver transplantation. Clones were sequenced by immunoSEQ multiplex PCR, and TCRdb holds only the in-frame ones, with some missing. The table has 99,000 or so clones, 80% to 85% seen once. The sequenced sample was CD4+ T cells from blood, obtained before liver transplant. These receptors were taken from a human donor who received a liver transplant. The CDR3 runs from the conserved cysteine through the conserved F or W. The D gene is left open where the match is weak. A clone size is listed for some rows: how often the clone was seen (once, few, many), or a class if it is expanded.

v_gene: TRBV2
j_gene: TRBJ2-7
d_gene: TRBD1
abundance: -
CDR3nt: TGTGCCAGCAGTGGGACAGGGATGAGCTCGTACGAGCAGTACTTC
CDR3aa: CASSGTGMSSYEQYF

v_gene: TRBV5-6
j_gene: TRBJ2-3
d_gene: TRBD2
abundance: -
CDR3nt: TGTGCCAGCAGCCCCCGACTAGCGGGGCCCACAGATACGCAGTATTTT
CDR3aa: CASSPRLAGPTDTQYF

v_gene: TRBV6-5
j_gene: TRBJ1-2
d_gene: -
abundance: -
CDR3nt: TGTGCCAGCAGTTACTCGGTCTCGGACTATGGCTACACCTTC
CDR3aa: CASSYSVSDYGYTF

v_gene: TRBV28
j_gene: TRBJ1-5
d_gene: -
abundance: -
CDR3nt: TGTGCCAGCAGCCGAAGACAGGGCAATCAGCCCCAGCATTTT
CDR3aa: CASSRRQGNQPQHF

v_gene: TRBV5-1
j_gene: TRBJ1-5
d_gene: TRBD1
abundance: once
CDR3nt: TGCGCCAGCAGCTTGTCAACGGGACAGGGGTATCAGCCCCAGCATTTT
CDR3aa: CASSLSTGQGYQPQHF

v_gene: TRBV28
j_gene: TRBJ1-3
d_gene: TRBD1
abundance: -
CDR3nt: TGTGCCAGCAGTCTTGGGCTACAGGGGGTAGACACCATATATTTT
CDR3aa: CASSLGLQGVDTIYF

v_gene: TRBV7-6
j_gene: TRBJ2-2
d_gene: -
abundance: -
CDR3nt: TGTGCCAGCAGCAGCCCCCTCCGGGAGCTGTTTTTT
CDR3aa: CASSSPLRELFF

v_gene: TRBV2
j_gene: TRBJ1-2
d_gene: -
abundance: -
CDR3nt: TGTGCCAGCAGCGGCAGGGGCGGCTATGGCTACACCTTC
CDR3aa: CASSGRGGYGYTF

v_gene: TRBV29-1
j_gene: TRBJ2-2
d_gene: -
abundance: -
CDR3nt: TGCAGCGTCGTACTTCAGGGGTTTTCGAACACCGGGGAGCTGTTTTTT
CDR3aa: CSVVLQGFSNTGELFF

v_gene: TRBV5-5
j_gene: TRBJ2-7
d_gene: -
abundance: -
CDR3nt: TGTGCCAGCGGCCGGGACACCTACGAGCAGTACTTC
CDR3aa: CASGRDTYEQYF

v_gene: TRBV10-2
j_gene: TRBJ1-1
d_gene: -
abundance: -
CDR3nt: TGCGCCAGCAGTGTTGCGAGTGGGGGCGGCACTGAAGCTTTCTTT
CDR3aa: CASSVASGGGTEAFF

v_gene: TRBV18
j_gene: TRBJ1-1
d_gene: -
abundance: -
CDR3nt: TGTGCCAGCTCCGACTTTGGGGTCGGGAACACTGAAGCTTTCTTT
CDR3aa: CASSDFGVGNTEAFF

v_gene: TRBV6-1
j_gene: TRBJ1-4
d_gene: -
abundance: -
CDR3nt: TGTGCCAGCGGCTTAACACCAACTAATGAAAAACTGTTTTTT
CDR3aa: CASGLTPTNEKLFF

v_gene: TRBV5-1
j_gene: TRBJ1-3
d_gene: TRBD1
abundance: -
CDR3nt: TGCGCCAGCAGCCCCTTGACAGGGGGCTTCGGATCTGGAAACACCATATATTTT
CDR3aa: CASSPLTGGFGSGNTIYF

v_gene: TRBV7-6
j_gene: TRBJ2-2
d_gene: TRBD1
abundance: -
CDR3nt: TGTGCCAGCAGCCTTCGGGGGACAGGGGACACCGGGGAGCTGTTTTTT
CDR3aa: CASSLRGTGDTGELFF

v_gene: TRBV18
j_gene: TRBJ1-6
d_gene: -
abundance: once
CDR3nt: TGTGCCAGCTCACCACCCGCGGACGGGGGCGGTTCACCCCTCCACTTT
CDR3aa: CASSPPADGGGSPLHF

v_gene: TRBV19
j_gene: TRBJ2-7
d_gene: TRBD1
abundance: -
CDR3nt: TGTGCCAGTAGTACGGACAGGGGTTCCTACGAGCAGTACTTC
CDR3aa: CASSTDRGSYEQYF

v_gene: TRBV5-6
j_gene: TRBJ1-5
d_gene: TRBD1
abundance: once
CDR3nt: TGTGCCAGCAGCTTGGGGGCTGAGGGACAGTGGCGGCCCCAGCATTTT
CDR3aa: CASSLGAEGQWRPQHF

v_gene: TRBV10-3
j_gene: TRBJ2-6
d_gene: -
abundance: -
CDR3nt: TGTGCCATCAGTTACGGGCCGAACTCTGGGGCCAACGTCCTGACTTTC
CDR3aa: CAISYGPNSGANVLTF

v_gene: TRBV9
j_gene: TRBJ1-3
d_gene: -
abundance: -
CDR3nt: TGTGCCAGCAGCGTACAAGGACATCTCTCTGGAAACACCATATATTTT
CDR3aa: CASSVQGHLSGNTIYF

v_gene: TRBV19
j_gene: TRBJ2-6
d_gene: -
abundance: -
CDR3nt: TGTGCCAGTAGTATGGCCAGCCTTAGCTCTGGGGCCAACGTCCTGACTTTC
CDR3aa: CASSMASLSSGANVLTF

v_gene: TRBV10-3
j_gene: TRBJ2-7
d_gene: -
abundance: few
CDR3nt: TGTGCCATCAGGGGAGGGACAGAGAACTACGAGCAGTACTTC
CDR3aa: CAIRGGTENYEQYF

v_gene: TRBV20-1
j_gene: TRBJ2-3
d_gene: -
abundance: -
CDR3nt: TGCAGTGCTTTCCGCACAGATACGCAGTATTTT
CDR3aa: CSAFRTDTQYF

v_gene: TRBV7-2
j_gene: TRBJ2-7
d_gene: TRBD2
abundance: -
CDR3nt: TGTGCCAGCAGCTTATCTAGGCTAGCGGGGGCCTACGAGCAGTACTTC
CDR3aa: CASSLSRLAGAYEQYF

v_gene: TRBV2
j_gene: TRBJ2-7
d_gene: -
abundance: -
CDR3nt: TGTGCCAGCAGTCGGGACATCTCCTACGAGCAGTACTTC
CDR3aa: CASSRDISYEQYF

v_gene: TRBV25-1
j_gene: TRBJ2-7
d_gene: -
abundance: -
CDR3nt: TGTGCCAGCAGTGCCTGGACAACGGCCTACGAGCAGTACTTC
CDR3aa: CASSAWTTAYEQYF

v_gene: TRBV27
j_gene: TRBJ2-2
d_gene: TRBD2
abundance: -
CDR3nt: TGTGCCAGCACCCTAGCGGGGAACACCGGGGAGCTGTTTTTT
CDR3aa: CASTLAGNTGELFF

v_gene: TRBV2
j_gene: TRBJ2-7
d_gene: -
abundance: many
CDR3nt: TGTGCCAGCAGTGTTGGCAGGGACTACGAGCAGTACTTC
CDR3aa: CASSVGRDYEQYF

v_gene: TRBV9
j_gene: TRBJ2-7
d_gene: -
abundance: -
CDR3nt: TGTGCCATCCCTACTAGTTGTCACGAGCAGTACTTC
CDR3aa: CAIPTSCHEQYF